One and the same sample provided the 30 T cell receptor beta chains below, sequenced in a study of T cells of healthy individuals. TCRdb re-called the 5' RACE reads through MiXCR, storing one row per CDR3 protein. The table includes about 40,000 distinct CDR3 sequences, 4% to 5% detected once. Source of these receptors: a human donor in good health.

This clonotype has a handful of counts. In nucleotides, the CDR3 is TGTGCCAGCAGGGAGGAATTGAACACTGAAGCTTTCTTT. Its translation: CASREELNTEAFF. This chain connects TRBV2 to TRBJ1-1; D is unresolved. Per germline, CDR1 SNHLY and CDR2 FYNNEI. The CDR3 loop spans 13 amino acids. Trimming took 6 bases from V and 0 from J, leaving 8 bases between them.

This clonotype was counted ten times or more. V is TRBV9 and J is TRBJ2-2; TRBD2 matches 8 bases. This CDR3 is built from 16 residues. Trimming cost V 3 bases and J 5 bases; bases outside gene matches: 9. Germline V CDR1 and CDR2: SGDLS, YYNGEE. CDR3 protein: CASSAHPGGATGELFF. CDR3 nucleotides: TGTGCCAGCAGCGCCCACCCGGGGGGGGCTACCGGGGAGCTGTTTTTT.

This clonotype was seen at least ten times. The chain uses TRBV7-7 and TRBJ2-2; perhaps TRBD2 as D (5 bases). The CDR3 has 15 amino acids. Deletions cut 8 bases from V and 6 bases from J, with 19 bases between. Germline V CDR1 and CDR2: SSHAT, FNYEAQ (reference sequence). The CDR3 coding sequence is TGTGCCAGCTCCCCCGATCCGGGGATCGCCGGGGAGCTGTTTTTT. Protein sequence: CASSPDPGIAGELFF.

The table lists this clonotype with many counts. This sequence joins TRBV29-1 and TRBJ2-6; D is possibly TRBD1 or TRBD2 (5 bases each). CDR1 and CDR2 (germline): SQVTM, ANQGSEA. The CDR3 is 16 amino acids. Trimming shortened V by 6 bases and J by 2 bases, and 17 bases separated the two germline ends. The CDR3 sequence: CSVTDMGVPGANVLTF. In nucleotides, the CDR3 is TGCAGCGTGACGGACATGGGAGTGCCTGGGGCCAACGTCCTGACTTTC.

A few counts support this clonotype. This chain connects TRBV18 to TRBJ1-1, with D hard to call. V lost 4 bases, J lost 4 bases, and 7 bases lay in between. Germline V gene sequence: CDR1 KGHSH, CDR2 LQKENI. The CDR3 runs 12 residues. Written as DNA, the CDR3 is TGTGCCAGCTCACGTAGAATCACTGAAGCTTTCTTT. Amino acid sequence: CASSRRITEAFF.

Ten or more counts support this clonotype. The J gene is TRBJ1-5, the V gene TRBV20-1; the match to TRBD1 covers 7 bases. Germline V gene sequence: CDR1 DFQATT, CDR2 SNEGSKA (reference sequence). The trim removed 1 base at V and 6 bases at J, leaving 9 bases unmatched. The CDR3 sequence is 15 residues long. Here the CDR3 DNA reads TGCAGTGCTAGAGCTGACAGGGAAGGGGGTCAGCCCCAGCATTTT. Encoded protein: CSARADREGGQPQHF.

About this clonotype itself: A much larger clone lies a single base off, so this may be a read error. This chain uses TRBV7-9 with TRBJ2-4, with D possibly called TRBD1 or TRBD2 (5 bases each). V lost 5 bases and J 6 bases, leaving 14 bases between the germline ends. The germline V gene encodes CDR1 SEHNR and CDR2 FQNEAQ (reference sequence). The CDR3 is 14 amino acids. The CDR3 sequence: CASSTVGRANIQYF. The CDR3 DNA follows: TGTGCCAGCAGCACGGTGGGACGGGCAAACATTCAGTACTTC.

The sample holds many counts of this clonotype. The J gene is TRBJ2-3, the V gene TRBV3-1, with D tentatively TRBD1 (6 bases). The germline V gene encodes CDR1 LGHDT and CDR2 YNNKEL (reference sequence). V lost 4 bases and J lost 0, with 11 bases in between. The length of the CDR3 is 15 residues. In DNA form, the CDR3 reads TGTGCCAGCAGCCCAAGAGGACAGAGCACAGATACGCAGTATTTT. Its protein is CASSPRGQSTDTQYF.

The CDR3 is CASTSGAPQAFF. DNA for the CDR3: TGTGCCAGCACTTCAGGCGCCCCTCAAGCTTTCTTT. The chain recombines TRBV12-3 or TRBV12-4 with TRBJ1-1; no clear D gene. V was pared by 7 bases and J by 9 bases, with 15 bases between. The CDR3 is made up of 12 amino acids.

The V call is TRBV29-1, the J call TRBJ2-3; 7 positions match TRBD2. From germline, CDR1 is SQVTM and CDR2 ANQGSEA. With V trimmed by 5 bases and J by 2 bases, 4 bases remained unmatched. The CDR3 sequence is 13 residues long. CDR3 loop: CSVLSGATDTQYF. The CDR3 region has the DNA TGCAGCGTTTTGAGCGGGGCCACAGATACGCAGTATTTT.

About this clonotype itself: A much larger clone lies one base from this, so it may be a read error. The chain combines TRBV11-2 with TRBJ2-7; D gene unclear. The CDR3 totals 12 residues. In germline, CDR1 is SGHAT, CDR2 FQNNGV. The CDR3 DNA reads as TGTGCCTGCAGCTTTAGCTCCTACGAGCAGTACTTC. Protein product: CACSFSSYEQYF. The whole variable domain, remainder taken from reference TRBV11-2 and TRBJ2-7, is EAGVAQSPRYKIIEKRQSVAFWCNPISGHATLYWYQQILGQGPKLLIQFQNNGVVDDSQLPKDRFSAERLKGVDSTLKIQPAKLEDSAVYLCACSFSSYEQYFGPGTRLTVT.

This clonotype was recorded a few times. This chain joins TRBV23-1 and TRBJ2-5; 9 bases match TRBD2. TRBV23-1 is placed among ORFs of uncertain function. The CDR3 runs 16 residues. V lost 1 base and J lost 2; bases outside the gene matches: 5. CDR3 protein: CASSQWVAGAQETQYF. The CDR3 nucleotides are TGCGCCAGCAGTCAATGGGTAGCGGGAGCGCAAGAGACCCAGTACTTC.

This clonotype was counted at least ten times. The chain uses TRBV18 and TRBJ1-1, with TRBD1 matching 7 bases. Unmatched junction bases numbered 6, after V lost 0 bases and J lost 8 bases. The CDR3 is 14 residues long. Germline values: CDR1 KGHSH, CDR2 LQKENI. CDR3 sequence reads: CASSPPVQGGEAFF. CDR3 sequence (DNA): TGTGCCAGCTCACCACCGGTGCAGGGGGGAGAAGCTTTCTTT.

This clonotype was seen many times. CDR3 DNA: TGTGCCAGCAGCTCTCGACGAGACAGCCAGAACACTGAAGCTTTCTTT. Protein product: CASSSRRDSQNTEAFF. The rearrangement uses TRBV7-8 and TRBJ1-1; a possible D gene is TRBD1 (5 bases). This CDR3 comprises 16 residues. Trimming pared 4 bases from V and 1 base from J, leaving 16 bases between. Germline V CDR1 and CDR2: SGHVS, FQNEAQ.

For the CDR3, the DNA is TGCAGCGCCGTAGCGGGGTCGAACACCGGGGAGCTGTTTTTT. It yields the protein CSAVAGSNTGELFF. The chain carries TRBV29-1 and TRBJ2-2; 8 bases are shared with TRBD2. CDR1 SQVTM and CDR2 ANQGSEA come from the germline V gene. With 7 bases clipped from V and 0 bases from J, the junction kept 4 bases outside the gene matches. The CDR3 runs to 14 residues.

This clonotype was counted at least ten times. This chain uses TRBV28 with TRBJ1-3, with D maybe TRBD1 (5 bases). In germline, CDR1 is MDHEN, CDR2 SYDVKM. This CDR3 spans 17 amino acids. The V end lost 2 bases, the J end lost 0 bases, and 14 bases lay between the germline ends. The CDR3 nucleotides are TGTGCCAGCAGTTTAGGCCCGGGACTGGGCTCTGGAAACACCATATATTTT. This sequence encodes CASSLGPGLGSGNTIYF.

Many counts were recorded for this clonotype. The rearrangement uses TRBV5-1 and TRBJ2-7; maybe TRBD2 (5 bases). The V gene's germline CDR1 is SGHRS and CDR2 YFSETQ. CDR3 size: 14 residues. V was cut by 0 bases and J by 2 bases, with 9 bases left in between. Here the CDR3 DNA reads TGCGCCAGCAGCTTGGGGACTGATACCTACGAGCAGTACTTC. Translating it yields CASSLGTDTYEQYF.

This chain uses TRBV6-6 with TRBJ2-3, with TRBD2 matching 9 bases. The length of the CDR3 is 17 residues. From germline, CDR1 is MNHNY and CDR2 SVGAGI (reference sequence). Trimming at V came to 0 bases and at J to 0 bases, leaving 4 bases not matched to a gene. CDR3 sequence reads: CASSYSRTSASTDTQYF. Written as DNA, the CDR3 is TGTGCCAGCAGTTACTCGAGGACTAGCGCTAGCACAGATACGCAGTATTTT.

This clonotype was counted at least ten times. The rearrangement joins TRBV12-5 to TRBJ2-1; no clear D. Per germline, CDR1 LGHNT and CDR2 FRNRAP. V lost 3 bases to trimming and J lost 4 bases, with 10 bases between them. This CDR3 is 14 amino acids long. The CDR3: CASGFSTTYNEQFF. The DNA of the CDR3 is TGTGCTAGTGGTTTTTCTACTACTTACAATGAGCAGTTCTTC.

This clonotype turned up a few times. The chain carries TRBV6-5 and TRBJ2-5; TRBD2 agrees at 9 bases. The CDR3 covers 17 residues. CDR1 and CDR2 from the germline V gene are MNHEY and SVGAGI. V trimming: 0 bases; J trimming: 5 bases; junction bases outside the gene matches: 10. CDR3 loop: CASSYSGAGGPWETQYF. CDR3 nucleotide sequence: TGTGCCAGCAGTTACTCCGGGGCGGGAGGGCCATGGGAGACCCAGTACTTC.

In DNA form, the CDR3 reads TGTGCCAGCAGCTTACGGCCTGAGGAGCGGGAGTTTGGCAATGAGCAGTTCTTC. Amino acid sequence: CASSLRPEEREFGNEQFF. This chain connects TRBV7-6 to TRBJ2-1; 8 nucleotides match TRBD2. CDR3 length equals 18 residues. Germline trimming cut 2 bases from V and 6 bases from J; bases unmatched to any gene: 15. CDR1 is SGHVS, CDR2 FNYEAQ, per germline. The full variable domain, in which reference TRBV7-6 and TRBJ2-1 provide the parts outside the CDR3, is GAGVSQSPRYKVTKRGQDVALRCDPISGHVSLYWYRQALGQGPEFLTYFNYEAQQDKSGLPNDRFSAERPEGSISTLTIQRTEQRDSAMYRCASSLRPEEREFGNEQFFGPGTRLTVL.

Ten or more counts support this clonotype. J is TRBJ1-5 and V is TRBV20-1; the D gene is possibly TRBD1 (5 bases). V lost 4 bases and J 5 bases, leaving 9 bases between the germline ends. Germline lookup yields CDR1 DFQATT and CDR2 SNEGSKA (reference sequence). This CDR3 comprises 12 residues. CDR3 DNA: TGCAGTGCTACTACAGGTTATCAGCCCCAGCATTTT. Translated: CSATTGYQPQHF.

This clonotype was counted many times. The rearrangement uses TRBV10-3 and TRBJ2-1; 12 bases line up with TRBD2. The CDR3 runs to 16 residues. Germline CDR1 reads ENHRY; CDR2 reads SYGVKD. J gave up 5 bases and V 6 bases, and 8 bases lay outside the gene matches. This CDR3 reads CAISPGLAGNDNEQFF. In DNA form, the CDR3 reads TGTGCCATCAGCCCGGGACTAGCGGGCAACGACAATGAGCAGTTCTTC.

In this sample, this clonotype turned up many times. The chain recombines TRBV20-1 with TRBJ2-5; D is undetermined. With 5 bases removed from V and 7 bases from J, the gap between germline ends came to 17 bases. From germline, CDR1 is DFQATT and CDR2 SNEGSKA (reference sequence). This CDR3 is built from 13 residues. The CDR3 nucleotides read TGCAGTGCTCCCGAGTTTGTCATGGGGACCCAGTACTTC. Residues: CSAPEFVMGTQYF.

In its sample, this clonotype was seen a few times. The gene calls are TRBV7-9 and TRBJ1-1; D uncertain. There are 12 residues in the CDR3. The V and J ends lost 0 bases and 8 bases respectively, with 7 bases between them. The germline CDR1 and CDR2 sequences are SEHNR and FQNEAQ (reference sequence). The CDR3 region is CASSLAEREAFF. CDR3 nucleotide sequence: TGTGCCAGCAGCTTAGCAGAGAGAGAAGCTTTCTTT.

This clonotype was observed many times. This rearrangement joins TRBV3-1 to TRBJ2-7, with TRBD2 matching 9 bases. The germline V gene has CDR1 LGHDT and CDR2 YNNKEL (reference sequence). After removal of 1 base from V and 6 bases from J, the junction contained 10 bases not matched to a gene. The CDR3 totals 16 residues. CDR3 coding DNA: TGTGCCAGCAGCCAAGGCCTAGCGGGAAGAAGGGGCGAGCAGTACTTC. This encodes CASSQGLAGRRGEQYF.

This clonotype was found many times. The chain couples TRBV28 to TRBJ2-3; D remains ambiguous. Trimming removed 2 bases from V and 2 bases from J, with 20 bases in between. CDR1 MDHEN and CDR2 SYDVKM come from the germline V gene. The CDR3 loop spans 18 amino acids. The chain's CDR3 is CASSLPGLGITDTDTQYF. The CDR3 DNA sequence: TGTGCCAGCAGTTTACCGGGTTTGGGGATTACCGACACAGATACGCAGTATTTT.

The chain joins TRBV2 to TRBJ2-5, with D maybe TRBD2 (6 bases). Germline V gives CDR1 SNHLY, CDR2 FYNNEI. This CDR3 has 13 amino acids. V was pared by 4 bases and J by 5 bases, with 11 bases between. The CDR3 DNA follows: TGTGCCAGCAGTGCGCTAGCGAGGGAGACCCAGTACTTC. It translates to CASSALARETQYF.

There are many counts of this clonotype. The chain combines TRBV4-1 with TRBJ2-7; 10 positions agree with TRBD1. The CDR3 totals 13 residues. Germline V gene data show CDR1 as MGHRA and CDR2 as YSYEKL. After removal of 5 bases from V and 4 bases from J, the junction contained 2 bases not matched to a gene. CDR3 sequence (DNA): TGCGCCAGCAGCTCGGGACAGGGGTACGAGCAGTACTTC. Protein sequence: CASSSGQGYEQYF.

The table lists this clonotype with a few counts. The rearrangement joins TRBV28 to TRBJ1-5; 7 nucleotides match TRBD1. The V gene's germline CDR1 is MDHEN and CDR2 SYDVKM. Losses at the gene ends were 1 base for V and 4 bases for J; bases not matched to a gene: 7. The CDR3 is 16 amino acids. CDR3 DNA sequence: TGTGCCAGCAGTTTATTCGGCAGGGGGGGGAATCAGCCCCAGCATTTT. It is translated as CASSLFGRGGNQPQHF.